The source of this T cell receptor beta chain is a study of OX40 agonist ivuxolimab in advanced cancers. General study results and limits: Some patients without response likewise showed low normalized clonal expansion.

The investigators sampled blood at baseline, at cycle 4 day 1, and at cycle 7 day 1. Trimming took off 1 base at V and 6 bases at J, with 10 bases between the two ends. The CDR3 is made up of 14 amino acids. Germline V gene data show CDR1 as SGHTA and CDR2 as FQGTGA. Generated by immunoSEQ multiplex PCR, the TCRdb table keeps only in-frame clones and is missing some. Found here are over 80,000 clones, 85% to 90% of them singletons; the top ten hold around 5.9%. As concerns this clone: Its antigen is not known.

The sequenced sample was CD4+ or CD8+ T cells sorted from blood, obtained in a trial of the OX40 agonist ivuxolimab. The receptor was isolated from an adult with an advanced solid tumor such as melanoma, head and neck, liver or kidney cancer. The V and J genes are TRBV7-3 and TRBJ2-1; D unresolved. CDR3 amino acids: CASSLMGGLNEQFF. CDR3 in DNA: TGTGCCAGCAGCTTAATGGGCGGTCTCAATGAGCAGTTCTTC.